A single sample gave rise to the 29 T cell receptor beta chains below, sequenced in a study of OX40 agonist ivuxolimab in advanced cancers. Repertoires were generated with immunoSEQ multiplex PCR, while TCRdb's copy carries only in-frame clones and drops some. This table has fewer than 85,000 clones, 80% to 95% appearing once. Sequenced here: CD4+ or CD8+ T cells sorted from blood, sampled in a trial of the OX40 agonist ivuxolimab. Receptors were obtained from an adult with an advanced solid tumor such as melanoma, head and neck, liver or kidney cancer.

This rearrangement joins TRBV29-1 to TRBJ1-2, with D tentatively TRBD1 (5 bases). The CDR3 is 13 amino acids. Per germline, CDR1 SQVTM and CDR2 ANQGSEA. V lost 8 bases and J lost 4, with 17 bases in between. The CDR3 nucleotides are TGCAGCTTTGGGACGTTCCTCTCCTATGGCTACACCTTC. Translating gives CSFGTFLSYGYTF.

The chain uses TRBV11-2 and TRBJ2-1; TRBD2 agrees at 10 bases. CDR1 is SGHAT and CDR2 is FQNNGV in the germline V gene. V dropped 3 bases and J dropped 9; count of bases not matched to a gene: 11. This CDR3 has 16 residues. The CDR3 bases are TGTGCCAGCAGCTTTAGTTACAGCGGGAGGGTAGGTGAGCAGTTCTTC. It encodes CASSFSYSGRVGEQFF.

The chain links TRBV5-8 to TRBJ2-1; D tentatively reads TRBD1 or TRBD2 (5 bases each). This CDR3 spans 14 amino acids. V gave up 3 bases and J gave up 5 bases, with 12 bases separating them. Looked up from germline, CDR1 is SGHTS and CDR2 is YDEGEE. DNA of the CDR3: TGTGCCAGCAGCTGGGACGGTTTGGACAATGAGCAGTTCTTC. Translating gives CASSWDGLDNEQFF.

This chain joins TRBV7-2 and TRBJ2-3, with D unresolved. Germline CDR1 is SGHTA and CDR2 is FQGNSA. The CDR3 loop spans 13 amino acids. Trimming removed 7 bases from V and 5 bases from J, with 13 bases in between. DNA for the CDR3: TGTGCCAGCACTACGAATCCTGGAGATACGCAGTATTTT. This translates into CASTTNPGDTQYF.

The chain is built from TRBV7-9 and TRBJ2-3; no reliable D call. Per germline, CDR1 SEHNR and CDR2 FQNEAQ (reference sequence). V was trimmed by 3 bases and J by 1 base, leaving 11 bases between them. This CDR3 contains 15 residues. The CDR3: CASSLRVTGTDTQYF. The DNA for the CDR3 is TGTGCCAGCAGCTTGCGCGTAACGGGCACAGATACGCAGTATTTT.

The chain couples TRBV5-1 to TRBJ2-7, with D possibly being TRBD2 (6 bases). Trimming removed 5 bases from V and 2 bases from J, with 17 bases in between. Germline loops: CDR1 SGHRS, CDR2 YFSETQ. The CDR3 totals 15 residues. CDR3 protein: CASREGLAEAYEQYF. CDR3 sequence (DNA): TGCGCCAGCAGGGAGGGCTTGGCGGAGGCCTACGAGCAGTACTTC.

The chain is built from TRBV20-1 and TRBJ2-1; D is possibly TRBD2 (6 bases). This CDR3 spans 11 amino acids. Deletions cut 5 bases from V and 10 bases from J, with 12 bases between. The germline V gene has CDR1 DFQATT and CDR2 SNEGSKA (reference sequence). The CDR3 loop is CSARGTHEQFF. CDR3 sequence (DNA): TGCAGTGCTCGCGGGACTCACGAGCAGTTCTTC.

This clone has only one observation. The CDR3 spells CASSQDRLNTGELFF. The CDR3 region has the DNA TGCGCCAGCAGCCAAGATCGGCTGAACACCGGGGAGCTGTTTTTT. This sequence joins TRBV4-3 and TRBJ2-2; no reliable D call. CDR3 length: 15 residues. V dropped 0 bases and J dropped 1 base, with 6 bases sitting between them. CDR1 is LGHNA, CDR2 YSLEER, per germline.

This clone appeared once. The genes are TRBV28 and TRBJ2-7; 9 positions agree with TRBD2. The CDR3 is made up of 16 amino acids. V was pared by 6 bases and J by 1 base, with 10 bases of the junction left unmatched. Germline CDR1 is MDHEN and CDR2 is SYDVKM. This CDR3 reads CASRPYSGSSSYEQYF. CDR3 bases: TGTGCCAGCAGACCTTATAGCGGGAGCTCGTCCTACGAGCAGTACTTC. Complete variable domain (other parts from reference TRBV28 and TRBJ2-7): DVKVTQSSRYLVKRTGEKVFLECVQDMDHENMFWYRQDPGLGLRLIYFSYDVKMKEKGDIPEGYSVSREKKERFSLILESASTNQTSMYLCASRPYSGSSSYEQYFGPGTRLTVT.

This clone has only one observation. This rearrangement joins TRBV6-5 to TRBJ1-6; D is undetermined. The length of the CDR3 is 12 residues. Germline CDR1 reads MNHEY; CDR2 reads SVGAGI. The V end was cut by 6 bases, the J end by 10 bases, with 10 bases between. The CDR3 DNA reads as TGTGCCAGCAGGGTACTCGGCTCACCCCTCCACTTT. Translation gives CASRVLGSPLHF.

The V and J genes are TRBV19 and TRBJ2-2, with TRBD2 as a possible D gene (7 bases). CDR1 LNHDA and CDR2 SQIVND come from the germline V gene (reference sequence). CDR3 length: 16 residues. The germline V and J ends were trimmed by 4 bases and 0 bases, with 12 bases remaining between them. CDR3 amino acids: CASSTRGAANTGELFF. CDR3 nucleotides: TGTGCCAGTAGTACCCGGGGGGCCGCGAACACCGGGGAGCTGTTTTTT.

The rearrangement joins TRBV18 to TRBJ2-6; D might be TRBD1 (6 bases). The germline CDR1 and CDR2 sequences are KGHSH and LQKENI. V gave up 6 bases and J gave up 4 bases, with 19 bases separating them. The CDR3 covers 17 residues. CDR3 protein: CASSRNWDIHGANVLTF. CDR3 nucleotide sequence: TGTGCCAGCTCTCGCAATTGGGACATTCACGGGGCCAACGTCCTGACTTTC.

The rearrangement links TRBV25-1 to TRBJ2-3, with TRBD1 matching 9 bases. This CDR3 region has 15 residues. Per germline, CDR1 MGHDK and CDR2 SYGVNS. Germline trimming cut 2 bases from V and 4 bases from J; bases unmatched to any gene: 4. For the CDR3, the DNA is TGTGCCAGCAGTGAAGGGACAGGGTATGCAGATACGCAGTATTTT. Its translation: CASSEGTGYADTQYF.

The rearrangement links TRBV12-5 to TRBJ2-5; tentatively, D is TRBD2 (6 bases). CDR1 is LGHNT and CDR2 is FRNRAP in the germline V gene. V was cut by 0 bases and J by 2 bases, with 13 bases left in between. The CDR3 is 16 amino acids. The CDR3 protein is CASGLVFGGAQETQYF. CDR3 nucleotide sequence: TGTGCTAGTGGTTTGGTTTTCGGGGGAGCTCAAGAGACCCAGTACTTC.

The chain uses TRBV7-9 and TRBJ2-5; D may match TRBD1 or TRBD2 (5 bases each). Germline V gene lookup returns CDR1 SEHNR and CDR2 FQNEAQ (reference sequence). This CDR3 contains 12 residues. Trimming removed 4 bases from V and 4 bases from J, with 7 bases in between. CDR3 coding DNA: TGTGCCAGCAGCTGGGGGTCAGAGACCCAGTACTTC. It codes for CASSWGSETQYF.

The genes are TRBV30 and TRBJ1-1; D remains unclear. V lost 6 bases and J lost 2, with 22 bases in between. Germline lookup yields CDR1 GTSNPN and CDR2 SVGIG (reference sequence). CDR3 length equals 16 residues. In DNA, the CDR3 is TGTGCCTGCACCTTAGCCGTTCCGCGGCGAAACACTGAAGCTTTCTTT. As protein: CACTLAVPRRNTEAFF.

CDR3 sequence reads: CASSEGGPRGRGGYTF. Here the CDR3 DNA reads TGTGCCAGCAGTGAAGGTGGCCCCAGGGGGCGAGGAGGCTACACCTTC. This sequence joins TRBV25-1 and TRBJ1-2, with 8 bases fitting TRBD1. V was clipped by 2 bases and J by 8 bases; unmatched bases: 13. From germline, CDR1 is MGHDK and CDR2 SYGVNS. This CDR3 spans 16 amino acids.

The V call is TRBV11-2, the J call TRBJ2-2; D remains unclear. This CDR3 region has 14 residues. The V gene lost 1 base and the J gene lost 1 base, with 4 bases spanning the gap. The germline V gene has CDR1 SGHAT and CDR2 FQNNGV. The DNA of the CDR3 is TGTGCCAGCAGCTTAGGGATGAACACCGGGGAGCTGTTTTTT. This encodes CASSLGMNTGELFF.

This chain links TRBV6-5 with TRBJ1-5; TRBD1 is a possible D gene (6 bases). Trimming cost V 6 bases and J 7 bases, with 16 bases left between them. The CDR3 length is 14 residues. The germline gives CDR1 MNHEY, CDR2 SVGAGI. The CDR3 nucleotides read TGTGCCAGCAGCCAAGAGGGGGGTAGACAGCCCCAGCATTTT. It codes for CASSQEGGRQPQHF.

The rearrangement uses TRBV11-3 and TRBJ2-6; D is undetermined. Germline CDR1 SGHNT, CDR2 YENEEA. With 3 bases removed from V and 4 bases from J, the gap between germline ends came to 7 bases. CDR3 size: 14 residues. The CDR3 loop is CASSFQPGANVLTF. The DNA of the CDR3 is TGTGCCAGCAGCTTTCAACCCGGGGCCAACGTCCTGACTTTC.

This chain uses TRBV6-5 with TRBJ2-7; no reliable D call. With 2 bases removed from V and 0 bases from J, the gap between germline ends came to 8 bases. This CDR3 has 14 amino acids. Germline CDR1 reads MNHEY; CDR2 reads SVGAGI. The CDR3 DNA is TGTGCCAGCAGTTACGTCCTCTCCTCCTACGAGCAGTACTTC. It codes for CASSYVLSSYEQYF.

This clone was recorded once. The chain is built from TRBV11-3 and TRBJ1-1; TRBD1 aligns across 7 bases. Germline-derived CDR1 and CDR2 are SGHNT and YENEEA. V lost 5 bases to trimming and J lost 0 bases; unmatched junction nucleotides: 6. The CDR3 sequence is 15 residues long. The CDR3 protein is CASSARQGVNTEAFF. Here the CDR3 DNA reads TGTGCCAGCAGCGCAAGACAGGGTGTGAACACTGAAGCTTTCTTT.

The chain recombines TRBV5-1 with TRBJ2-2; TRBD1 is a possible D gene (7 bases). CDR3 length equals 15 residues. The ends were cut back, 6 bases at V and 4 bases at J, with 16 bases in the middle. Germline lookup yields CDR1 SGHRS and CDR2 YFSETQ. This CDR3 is CASNYRQGGTGELFF. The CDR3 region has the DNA TGCGCCAGCAACTACAGACAGGGAGGCACCGGGGAGCTGTTTTTT.

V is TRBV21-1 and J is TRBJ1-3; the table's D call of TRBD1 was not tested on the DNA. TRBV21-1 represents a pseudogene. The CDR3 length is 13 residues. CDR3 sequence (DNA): TGTGCCAGCGGACCTCGGACAGGAAACACCATATATTTT. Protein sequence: CASGPRTGNTIYF.

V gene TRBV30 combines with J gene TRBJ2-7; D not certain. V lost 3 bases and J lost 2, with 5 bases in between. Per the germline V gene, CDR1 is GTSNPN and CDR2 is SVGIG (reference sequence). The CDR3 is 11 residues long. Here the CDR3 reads CAWRGPYEQYF. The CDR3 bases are TGTGCCTGGAGAGGCCCCTACGAGCAGTACTTC.

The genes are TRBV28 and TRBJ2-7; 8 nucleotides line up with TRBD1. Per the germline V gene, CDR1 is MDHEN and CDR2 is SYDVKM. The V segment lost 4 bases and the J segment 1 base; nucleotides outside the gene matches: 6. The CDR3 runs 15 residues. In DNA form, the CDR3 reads TGTGCCAGCAGTTCCCGCAGGGGGCCGTCCTACGAGCAGTACTTC. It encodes CASSSRRGPSYEQYF. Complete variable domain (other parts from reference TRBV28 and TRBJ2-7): DVKVTQSSRYLVKRTGEKVFLECVQDMDHENMFWYRQDPGLGLRLIYFSYDVKMKEKGDIPEGYSVSREKKERFSLILESASTNQTSMYLCASSSRRGPSYEQYFGPGTRLTVT.

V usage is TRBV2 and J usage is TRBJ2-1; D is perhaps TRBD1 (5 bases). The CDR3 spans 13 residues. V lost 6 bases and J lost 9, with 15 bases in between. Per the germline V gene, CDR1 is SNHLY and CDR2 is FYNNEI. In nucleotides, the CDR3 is TGTGCCAGCAGCGCCCTGGGGCACTCTGAGCAGTTCTTC. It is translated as CASSALGHSEQFF.

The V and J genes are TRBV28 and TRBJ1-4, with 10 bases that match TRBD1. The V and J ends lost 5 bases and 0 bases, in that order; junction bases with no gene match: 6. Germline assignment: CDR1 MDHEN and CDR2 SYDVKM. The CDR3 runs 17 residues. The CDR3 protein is CASSPSGQGATNEKLFF. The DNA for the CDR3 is TGTGCCAGCAGTCCCTCCGGACAGGGGGCAACTAATGAAAAACTGTTTTTT.

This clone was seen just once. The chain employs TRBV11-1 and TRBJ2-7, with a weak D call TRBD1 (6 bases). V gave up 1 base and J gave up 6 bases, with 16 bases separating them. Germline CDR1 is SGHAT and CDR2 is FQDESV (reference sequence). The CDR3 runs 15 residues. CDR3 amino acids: CASSLGPEGVVEQYF. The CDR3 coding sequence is TGTGCCAGCAGCTTAGGACCAGAGGGGGTAGTCGAGCAGTACTTC.